The next 8 T cell receptor beta chains were all read from a single sample in a study of PD-L1 blockade in urothelial cancer. Some clones are missing from TCRdb's copy, which holds only in-frame ones; the method was immunoSEQ multiplex PCR. Of around 100,000 clones in the sample, over 75% were seen once. This material consisted of PBMCs, taken around atezolizumab (anti-PD-L1) treatment. The receptor set was obtained from a man aged 50 to 60 with urothelial cancer.

This chain joins TRBV2 and TRBJ2-2; 10 bases match TRBD1. J gave up 4 bases and V 7 bases, and 6 bases lay outside the gene matches. CDR1 SNHLY and CDR2 FYNNEI come from the germline V gene. The CDR3 runs 15 residues. The CDR3 coding sequence is TGTGCCAGCACAGGGACAGGGGACTTCACCGGGGAGCTGTTTTTT. Translating gives CASTGTGDFTGELFF. Drawing the rest from reference TRBV2 and TRBJ2-2, the complete variable domain is EPEVTQTPSHQVTQMGQEVILRCVPISNHLYFYWYRQILGQKVEFLVSFYNNEISEKSEIFDDQFSVERPDGSNFTLKIRSTKLEDSAMYFCASTGTGDFTGELFFGEGSRLTVL.

The chain has TRBV5-1 and TRBJ2-3; 10 bases fit TRBD2. J lost 5 bases, V lost 3 bases, and 0 bases had no gene match. The CDR3 is 13 residues long. Germline-derived CDR1 and CDR2 are SGHRS and YFSETQ. The CDR3 nucleotides read TGCGCCAGCAGCTGGACTAGCGGAGATACGCAGTATTTT. Translation gives CASSWTSGDTQYF.

V is TRBV30 and J is TRBJ2-5, with 9 bases aligning to TRBD2. Germline V gene sequence: CDR1 GTSNPN, CDR2 SVGIG (reference sequence). V gave up 6 bases and J gave up 9 bases; unmatched junction bases: 8. The CDR3 extends over 12 amino acids. The CDR3, as DNA: TGTGCCTGCGAGGGCGGCGGGGGGGCCCAGTACTTC. Translating it yields CACEGGGGAQYF.

This chain uses TRBV11-2 with TRBJ2-2; the match to TRBD2 covers 8 bases. There are 18 residues in the CDR3. CDR1 and CDR2 (germline): SGHAT, FQNNGV. The V and J ends lost 1 base and 3 bases, in that order; junction bases with no gene match: 10. The CDR3 is CASSLGVAGGQYTGELFF. The CDR3 DNA is TGTGCCAGCAGCTTAGGAGTGGCGGGAGGTCAATACACCGGGGAGCTGTTTTTT.

The V and J genes are TRBV10-3 and TRBJ1-2; the D is unclear. The CDR3 contains 13 residues. Germline assignment: CDR1 ENHRY and CDR2 SYGVKD. Trimming stripped 0 bases from V and 3 bases from J, with 5 bases between. The CDR3 nucleotides read TGTGCCATCAGTGAGTCTGAGGACTATGGCTACACCTTC. Its translation: CAISESEDYGYTF.

CDR3 region: CASSASGTSGSGEQYF. CDR3 DNA: TGTGCCAGCAGCGCCTCCGGGACTAGCGGGAGCGGCGAGCAGTACTTC. This chain connects TRBV9 to TRBJ2-7; 14 bases map to TRBD2. Germline V gene data show CDR1 as SGDLS and CDR2 as YYNGEE. After removal of 3 bases from V and 6 bases from J, the junction contained 8 bases not matched to a gene. The CDR3 length is 16 residues.

This clone was detected only a few times. J is TRBJ2-3 and V is TRBV11-3, with 9 bases matching TRBD2. The CDR3 is 15 residues long. Germline V gives CDR1 SGHNT, CDR2 YENEEA. V shed 1 base, J shed 2 bases, and the junction held 1 base outside the gene matches. The chain's CDR3 is CASSLGTSDTDTQYF. As DNA, the CDR3 is TGTGCCAGCAGCTTAGGGACTAGCGACACAGATACGCAGTATTTT.

This clone was seen only a few times. The V gene is TRBV12-5, the J gene TRBJ1-1; tentatively, D is TRBD1 (5 bases). The V gene's germline CDR1 is LGHNT and CDR2 FRNRAP. The CDR3 is 16 amino acids. The V gene lost 0 bases and the J gene lost 0 bases, with 11 bases spanning the gap. The CDR3: CASGLVSQGLNTEAFF. Here the CDR3 DNA reads TGTGCTAGTGGTTTGGTTTCCCAGGGATTGAACACTGAAGCTTTCTTT.